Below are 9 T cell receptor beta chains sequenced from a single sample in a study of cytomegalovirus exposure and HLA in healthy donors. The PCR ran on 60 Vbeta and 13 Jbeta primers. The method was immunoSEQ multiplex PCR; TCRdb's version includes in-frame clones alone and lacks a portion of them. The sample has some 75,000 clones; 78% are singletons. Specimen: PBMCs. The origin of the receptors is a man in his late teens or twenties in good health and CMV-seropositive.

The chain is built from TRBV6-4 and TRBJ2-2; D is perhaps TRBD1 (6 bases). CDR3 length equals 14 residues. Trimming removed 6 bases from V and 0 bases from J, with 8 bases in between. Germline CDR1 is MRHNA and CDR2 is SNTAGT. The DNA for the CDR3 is TGTGCCAGCAGGGACAGCGCGAACACCGGGGAGCTGTTTTTT. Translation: CASRDSANTGELFF.

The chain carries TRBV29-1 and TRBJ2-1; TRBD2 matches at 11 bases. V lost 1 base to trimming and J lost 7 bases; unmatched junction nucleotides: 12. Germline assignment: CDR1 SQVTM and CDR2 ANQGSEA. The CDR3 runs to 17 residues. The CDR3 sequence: CSVEGRLAGRQGNEQFF. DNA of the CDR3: TGCAGCGTTGAAGGGAGACTAGCGGGACGACAGGGGAATGAGCAGTTCTTC.

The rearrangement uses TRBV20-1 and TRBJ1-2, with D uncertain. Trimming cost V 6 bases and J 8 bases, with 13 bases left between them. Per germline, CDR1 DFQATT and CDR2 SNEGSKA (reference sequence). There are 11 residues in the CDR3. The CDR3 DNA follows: TGCAGTGCCGGTAGAGGTGGAGGCTACACCTTC. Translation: CSAGRGGGYTF.

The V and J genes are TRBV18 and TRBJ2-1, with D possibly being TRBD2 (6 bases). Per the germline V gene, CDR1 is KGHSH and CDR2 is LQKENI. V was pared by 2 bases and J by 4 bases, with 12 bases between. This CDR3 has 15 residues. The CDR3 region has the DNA TGTGCCAGCTCACCAGGACTATTCGAGTACAATGAGCAGTTCTTC. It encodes CASSPGLFEYNEQFF.

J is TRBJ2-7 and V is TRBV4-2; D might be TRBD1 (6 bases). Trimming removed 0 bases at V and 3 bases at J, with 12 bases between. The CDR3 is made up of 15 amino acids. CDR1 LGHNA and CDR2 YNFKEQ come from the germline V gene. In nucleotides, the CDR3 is TGTGCCAGCAGCCAAGAAGCCTCGACAGGCTACGAGCAGTACTTC. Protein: CASSQEASTGYEQYF.

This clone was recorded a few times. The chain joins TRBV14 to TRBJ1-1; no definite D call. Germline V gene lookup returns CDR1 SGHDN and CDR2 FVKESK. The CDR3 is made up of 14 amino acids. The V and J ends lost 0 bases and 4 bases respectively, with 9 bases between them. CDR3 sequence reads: CASSQERVSTEAFF. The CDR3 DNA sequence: TGTGCCAGCAGCCAAGAGAGGGTGAGCACTGAAGCTTTCTTT.

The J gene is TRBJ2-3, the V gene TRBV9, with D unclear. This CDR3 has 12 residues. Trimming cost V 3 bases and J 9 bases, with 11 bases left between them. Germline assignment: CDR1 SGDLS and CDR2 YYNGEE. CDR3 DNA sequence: TGTGCCAGCAGCGGTCCTACCGAGACGCAGTATTTT. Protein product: CASSGPTETQYF.

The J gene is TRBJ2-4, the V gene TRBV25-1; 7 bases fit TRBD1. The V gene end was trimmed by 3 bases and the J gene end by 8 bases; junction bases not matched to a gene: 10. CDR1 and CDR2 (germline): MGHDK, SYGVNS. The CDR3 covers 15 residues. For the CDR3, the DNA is TGTGCCAGCAGTGACCCCACTCGGCAGGGGGACATTCAGTACTTC. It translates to CASSDPTRQGDIQYF. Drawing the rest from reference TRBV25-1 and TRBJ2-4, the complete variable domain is EADIYQTPRYLVIGTGKKITLECSQTMGHDKMYWYQQDPGMELHLIHYSYGVNSTEKGDLSSESTVSRIRTEHFPLTLESARPSHTSQYLCASSDPTRQGDIQYFGAGTRLSVL.

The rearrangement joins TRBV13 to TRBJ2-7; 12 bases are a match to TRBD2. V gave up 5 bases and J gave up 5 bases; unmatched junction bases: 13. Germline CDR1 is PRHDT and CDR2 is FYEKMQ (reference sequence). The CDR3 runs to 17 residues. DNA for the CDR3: TGTGCCAGCAGCGCTCCGACTAGCGGGAGCTCGATCCACGAGCAGTACTTC. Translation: CASSAPTSGSSIHEQYF.